Listed here are 30 T cell receptor beta chains from one sample, sequenced in a study of beta chain features in type 1 diabetes. Which antigens these TCRs recognize remains unknown. The entirety of the isolated RNA underwent reverse transcription, so expressed TCRB transcripts were sequenced. Assay: immunoSEQ multiplex PCR; the TCRdb copy retains only in-frame clones and omits some. This table has 300,000 or so clones, approximately 13% appearing once. Notes on the study in general: Across all four CD4+ subsets, people with type 1 diabetes showed modestly shorter TCRB CDR3s.

What was sequenced was naive CD4+ T cells from blood. These receptors originate from a woman under 30 with type 1 diabetes.

Here the CDR3 reads CASSPGADRTDTQYF. DNA for the CDR3: TGTGCCAGCTCACCAGGGGCAGACCGGACAGATACGCAGTATTTT. V and J are TRBV18 and TRBJ2-3; D is perhaps TRBD1 (5 bases). This CDR3 contains 15 residues. Germline V gives CDR1 KGHSH, CDR2 LQKENI. V was trimmed by 2 bases and J by 3 bases, leaving 12 bases between them.

This clone was seen a few times. This chain links TRBV7-9 with TRBJ2-1, with D maybe TRBD1 (6 bases). CDR3 length equals 16 residues. Germline CDR1 and CDR2: SEHNR and FQNEAQ (reference sequence). The germline V and J ends were trimmed by 3 bases and 8 bases, with 20 bases remaining between them. CDR3 DNA sequence: TGTGCCAGCAGCTTTCCGTGGGGTGTAGGGGGTCATGAGCAGTTCTTC. Translation: CASSFPWGVGGHEQFF. The variable domain in full, with the rest retrieved from reference TRBV7-9 and TRBJ2-1, is DTGVSQNPRHKITKRGQNVTFRCDPISEHNRLYWYRQTLGQGPEFLTYFQNEAQLEKSRLLSDRFSAERPKGSFSTLEIQRTEQGDSAMYLCASSFPWGVGGHEQFFGPGTRLTVL.

The J gene is TRBJ1-2, the V gene TRBV28; D is unclear. Trimming cost V 6 bases and J 5 bases, with 10 bases left between them. The CDR3 runs to 12 residues. CDR1 is MDHEN, CDR2 SYDVKM, per germline. CDR3 loop: CASSPVSYGYTF. The CDR3 DNA reads as TGTGCCAGCAGCCCGGTTAGTTATGGCTACACCTTC.

This clone turned up a few times. This rearrangement joins TRBV9 to TRBJ1-2; 10 nucleotides align to TRBD1. This CDR3 is built from 14 residues. V dropped 4 bases and J dropped 7; count of bases not matched to a gene: 7. Looked up from germline, CDR1 is SGDLS and CDR2 is YYNGEE. The CDR3 loop reads CASSPIGQGGGYTF. The CDR3 DNA reads TGTGCCAGCAGCCCAATAGGACAGGGGGGTGGCTACACCTTC.

CDR3 amino acids: CASGWAPGTVNTEAFF. CDR3 bases: TGTGCCAGCGGCTGGGCTCCCGGGACAGTGAACACTGAAGCTTTCTTT. The chain is built from TRBV28 and TRBJ1-1; TRBD1 matches at 7 bases. The CDR3 runs to 16 residues. J was trimmed by 0 bases and V by 8 bases; bases with no gene match: 12. Germline V gene data show CDR1 as MDHEN and CDR2 as SYDVKM.

This chain links TRBV5-1 with TRBJ2-1, with no clear D. CDR1 is SGHRS, CDR2 YFSETQ, per germline. CDR3 length: 15 amino acids. Between the trimmed V and J ends, which lost 0 bases and 4 bases, there was a span of 11 bases. In nucleotides, the CDR3 is TGCGCCAGCAGCTTGGATATAGGAGCATACAATGAGCAGTTCTTC. This gives the protein CASSLDIGAYNEQFF.

The chain combines TRBV5-6 with TRBJ2-5; D perhaps matches TRBD1 (5 bases). The CDR3 runs 14 residues. The V and J ends lost 0 bases and 3 bases respectively, with 9 bases between them. Germline assignment: CDR1 SGHDT and CDR2 YYEEEE. The CDR3, as DNA: TGTGCCAGCAGCTTGGGGGGCAGGGAAGAGACCCAGTACTTC. It codes for CASSLGGREETQYF.

V usage is TRBV7-3 and J usage is TRBJ2-5; D may be TRBD1 (5 bases). This CDR3 spans 16 amino acids. With 2 bases removed from V and 5 bases from J, the gap between germline ends came to 18 bases. Germline V gives CDR1 SGHTA, CDR2 FQGTGA. DNA of the CDR3: TGTGCCAGCAGCTTACTTGGTAGGGGCGAAGGGGAGACCCAGTACTTC. Its protein product is CASSLLGRGEGETQYF.

The chain couples TRBV4-1 to TRBJ1-4; D possibly corresponds to TRBD1 (5 bases). V was trimmed by 4 bases and J by 8 bases, leaving 20 bases between them. Germline-derived CDR1 and CDR2 are MGHRA and YSYEKL. This CDR3 spans 16 amino acids. The DNA of the CDR3 is TGCGCCAGCAGCCGGTACCCGCCAGGGTTTGGGGAAAAACTGTTTTTT. Amino acids: CASSRYPPGFGEKLFF.

J is TRBJ2-1 and V is TRBV7-9, with TRBD2 matching 9 bases. The V segment lost 3 bases and the J segment 6 bases; nucleotides outside the gene matches: 9. CDR1 and CDR2 (germline): SEHNR, FQNEAQ (reference sequence). This CDR3 contains 16 residues. CDR3 sequence (DNA): TGTGCCAGCAGCTTTGCGGGAGGGCCCTTTGGCAATGAGCAGTTCTTC. It is translated as CASSFAGGPFGNEQFF.

This clone was counted a few times. The rearrangement uses TRBV5-1 and TRBJ1-1, with TRBD1 matching over 8 bases. The CDR3 is 16 residues long. Per the germline V gene, CDR1 is SGHRS and CDR2 is YFSETQ. V dropped 1 base and J dropped 0; count of bases not matched to a gene: 5. The CDR3 DNA sequence: TGCGCCAGCAGCTTGCGCGGACAGGGTCTGAACACTGAAGCTTTCTTT. Residues: CASSLRGQGLNTEAFF.

The V and J genes are TRBV28 and TRBJ2-7, with TRBD2 matching 9 bases. The germline V gene encodes CDR1 MDHEN and CDR2 SYDVKM. V was pared by 6 bases and J by 8 bases, with 14 bases of the junction left unmatched. CDR3 size: 15 residues. This CDR3 is CASRGSGRSYEKQYF. CDR3 coding DNA: TGTGCCAGCAGGGGAAGCGGGAGGAGCTACGAGAAGCAGTACTTC.

This clone was found a few times. The V and J genes are TRBV7-9 and TRBJ2-5; possibly TRBD2 for D (6 bases). V was clipped by 2 bases and J by 4 bases, with 20 bases between them. Germline values: CDR1 SEHNR, CDR2 FQNEAQ (reference sequence). This CDR3 contains 17 residues. CDR3 loop: CASSLHSGPRGGETQYF. The CDR3 DNA reads TGTGCCAGCAGCTTACATTCGGGACCGAGGGGAGGAGAGACCCAGTACTTC.

In its sample, this clone was seen a few times. This chain joins TRBV10-3 and TRBJ1-2; 9 bases are a match to TRBD1. Germline loops: CDR1 ENHRY, CDR2 SYGVKD. V lost 3 bases and J lost 6; bases outside the gene matches: 17. The length of the CDR3 is 18 residues. The CDR3 here is CAISDSAGQGRFWDGYTF. For the CDR3, the DNA is TGTGCCATCAGTGATTCGGCGGGACAGGGACGATTCTGGGATGGCTACACCTTC.

The chain employs TRBV5-1 and TRBJ2-7; weak D call: TRBD1 (5 bases). CDR1 and CDR2 from the germline V gene are SGHRS and YFSETQ. The CDR3 covers 11 residues. V dropped 8 bases and J dropped 4 bases, with 10 bases sitting between them. CDR3 DNA sequence: TGCGCCAGGGACAACCCTTACGAGCAGTACTTC. It is translated as CARDNPYEQYF.

V and J are TRBV2 and TRBJ2-1; D unclear. V lost 5 bases to trimming and J lost 0 bases, with 11 bases between them. Germline V lookup: CDR1 SNHLY, CDR2 FYNNEI. The CDR3 has 15 residues. The CDR3 spells CASSRVYGSYNEQFF. DNA of the CDR3: TGTGCCAGCAGTCGGGTTTACGGCTCCTACAATGAGCAGTTCTTC.

The chain recombines TRBV11-3 with TRBJ1-1; D is undetermined. This CDR3 has 13 amino acids. V gave up 3 bases and J gave up 1 base, with 6 bases separating them. Germline V gives CDR1 SGHNT, CDR2 YENEEA. The CDR3 DNA reads TGTGCCAGCAGCTTCCCGGGGAACACTGAAGCTTTCTTT. It specifies CASSFPGNTEAFF.

This clone was counted only a few times. The chain is built from TRBV7-2 and TRBJ2-3; no definite D call. Per the germline V gene, CDR1 is SGHTA and CDR2 is FQGNSA. Deletions cut 7 bases from V and 3 bases from J, with 5 bases between. The CDR3 runs to 11 residues. Written as DNA, the CDR3 is TGTGCCAGCACTATAACAGATACGCAGTATTTT. Protein product: CASTITDTQYF.

V usage is TRBV5-4 and J usage is TRBJ2-7; TRBD1 might be the D (5 bases). Germline-derived CDR1 and CDR2 are SGHNT and YYREEE (reference sequence). Trimming removed 4 bases at V and 1 base at J, with 12 bases between. The CDR3 totals 14 residues. CDR3 region: CASSGRGKSYEQYF. In nucleotides, the CDR3 is TGTGCCAGCAGCGGTAGGGGAAAGTCCTACGAGCAGTACTTC.

This rearrangement joins TRBV10-1 to TRBJ2-3; D might be TRBD1 (6 bases). Germline lookup yields CDR1 WNHNN and CDR2 SYGVQD (reference sequence). The V end was cut by 6 bases, the J end by 0 bases, with 10 bases between. The CDR3 contains 14 residues. CDR3 bases: TGCGCCAGCAGCCCGGACAGTAGCACAGATACGCAGTATTTT. It encodes CASSPDSSTDTQYF.

The chain employs TRBV5-6 and TRBJ1-2; D ambiguous. CDR3 length: 14 amino acids. V was shortened by 5 bases and J by 8 bases, with 19 bases between the two germline ends. Per germline, CDR1 SGHDT and CDR2 YYEEEE. The CDR3 spells CASRYDLREEGYTF. DNA of the CDR3: TGTGCCAGCAGGTATGACCTCCGGGAAGAGGGCTACACCTTC.

This clone has more than one count but fewer than ten. The gene calls are TRBV7-3 and TRBJ2-1; 8 bases are a match to TRBD2. The J segment lost 4 bases and the V segment lost 8 bases, leaving 10 bases of the junction unmatched. The CDR3 consists of 15 residues. Germline lookup yields CDR1 SGHTA and CDR2 FQGTGA. The CDR3 protein is CASRLTSDTYNEQFF. The CDR3 DNA sequence: TGTGCCAGCCGACTGACTAGCGACACATACAATGAGCAGTTCTTC.

The gene calls are TRBV6-5 and TRBJ2-1, with D perhaps matching TRBD1 (5 bases). The CDR3 is 13 residues long. Trimming left V 9 bases short and J 0 bases short, with 9 bases between. CDR1 and CDR2 (germline): MNHEY, SVGAGI. CDR3 sequence: CASSQVSYNEQFF. The DNA for the CDR3 is TGTGCCAGTTCACAGGTCTCCTACAATGAGCAGTTCTTC.

The V and J genes are TRBV4-2 and TRBJ2-3; maybe TRBD2 (6 bases). Trimming removed 2 bases from V and 6 bases from J, with 30 bases in between. Germline CDR1 LGHNA, CDR2 YNFKEQ. The CDR3 is 20 amino acids. For the CDR3, the DNA is TGTGCCAGCAGCCAATATCGCACTACCGACCCCAATGGGGGGTTCGATACGCAGTATTTT. It is translated as CASSQYRTTDPNGGFDTQYF.

The chain recombines TRBV7-9 with TRBJ2-1; 13 bases agree with TRBD2. Germline loops: CDR1 SEHNR, CDR2 FQNEAQ (reference sequence). The CDR3 loop spans 17 amino acids. The trim removed 5 bases at V and 3 bases at J, leaving 7 bases unmatched. The CDR3 bases are TGTGCCAGCAGCCCGACGACTAGCGGGGGGAGCTACAATGAGCAGTTCTTC. As protein: CASSPTTSGGSYNEQFF.

The V and J genes are TRBV7-2 and TRBJ2-7; tentatively, D is TRBD1 (6 bases). Trimming stripped 5 bases from V and 2 bases from J, with 13 bases between. CDR1 is SGHTA and CDR2 is FQGNSA in the germline V gene. This CDR3 contains 14 residues. CDR3 coding DNA: TGTGCCAGCAGCCCAAATACAGGGCCCTACGAGCAGTACGTC. Translation gives CASSPNTGPYEQYV.

This clone came up once. The chain joins TRBV2 to TRBJ1-5, with TRBD1 matching 10 bases. This CDR3 has 15 amino acids. CDR1 SNHLY and CDR2 FYNNEI come from the germline V gene. The trim removed 5 bases at V and 2 bases at J, leaving 3 bases unmatched. The chain's CDR3 is CASSIGTGGNQPQHF. CDR3 DNA: TGTGCCAGCAGTATTGGGACAGGGGGCAATCAGCCCCAGCATTTT.

In its sample, this clone was seen a few times. The chain employs TRBV7-2 and TRBJ2-4; 9 bases are a match to TRBD1. V was clipped by 4 bases and J by 5 bases; unmatched bases: 3. The CDR3 covers 14 residues. Germline V gives CDR1 SGHTA, CDR2 FQGNSA. CDR3 DNA sequence: TGTGCCAGCAGCTATCGGACAGGGGAAAACATTCAGTACTTC. Encoded protein: CASSYRTGENIQYF.

This rearrangement joins TRBV7-2 to TRBJ1-1; no firm D call. This CDR3 is 13 amino acids long. Trimming left V 4 bases short and J 1 base short, with 7 bases between. CDR1 is SGHTA and CDR2 is FQGNSA in the germline V gene. CDR3 region: CASSSYRNTEAFF. CDR3 nucleotide sequence: TGTGCCAGCAGCTCCTACAGGAACACTGAAGCTTTCTTT.

This clone was detected a few times. The V gene is TRBV4-1, the J gene TRBJ1-2; 7 nucleotides agree with TRBD1. Per the germline V gene, CDR1 is MGHRA and CDR2 is YSYEKL. The CDR3 spans 16 residues. Trimming removed 2 bases from V and 8 bases from J; junction bases left unmatched: 14. The CDR3 protein is CASSQTDRESSQGYTF. CDR3 nucleotide sequence: TGCGCCAGCAGCCAAACCGACAGGGAAAGTTCGCAAGGCTACACCTTC.